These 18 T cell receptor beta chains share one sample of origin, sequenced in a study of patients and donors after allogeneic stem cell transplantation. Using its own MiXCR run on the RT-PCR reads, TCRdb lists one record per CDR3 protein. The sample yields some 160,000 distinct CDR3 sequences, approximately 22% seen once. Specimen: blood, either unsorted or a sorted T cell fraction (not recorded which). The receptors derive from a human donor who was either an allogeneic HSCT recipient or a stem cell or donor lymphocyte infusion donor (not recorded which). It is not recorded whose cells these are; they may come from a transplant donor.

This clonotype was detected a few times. The CDR3 spells CSAERWTEAFF. CDR3 in DNA: TGCAGTGCTGAAAGGTGGACTGAAGCTTTCTTT. This chain links TRBV20-1 with TRBJ1-1; D remains unclear. There are 11 residues in the CDR3. V lost 5 bases to trimming and J lost 5 bases, with 9 bases between them. Germline CDR1 is DFQATT and CDR2 is SNEGSKA (reference sequence).

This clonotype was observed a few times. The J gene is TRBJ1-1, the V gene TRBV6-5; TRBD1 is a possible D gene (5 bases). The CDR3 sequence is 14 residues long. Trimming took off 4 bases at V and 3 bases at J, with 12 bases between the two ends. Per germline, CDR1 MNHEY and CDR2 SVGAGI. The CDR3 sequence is CASSWGGMDTEAFF. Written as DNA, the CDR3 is TGTGCCAGCAGTTGGGGGGGGATGGACACTGAAGCTTTCTTT.

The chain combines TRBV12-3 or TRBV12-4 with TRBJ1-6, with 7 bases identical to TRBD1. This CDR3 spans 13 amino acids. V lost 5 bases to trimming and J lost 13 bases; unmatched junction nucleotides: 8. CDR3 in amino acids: CASSGTALDPLHF. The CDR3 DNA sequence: TGTGCCAGCAGTGGGACAGCCTTGGATCCCCTCCACTTT.

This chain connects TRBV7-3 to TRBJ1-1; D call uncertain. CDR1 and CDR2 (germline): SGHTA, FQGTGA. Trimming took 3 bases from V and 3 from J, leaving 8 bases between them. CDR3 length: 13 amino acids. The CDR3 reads CASSLTGYTEAFF. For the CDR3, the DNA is TGTGCCAGCAGCTTGACGGGGTACACTGAAGCTTTCTTT. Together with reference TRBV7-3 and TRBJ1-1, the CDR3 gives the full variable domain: GAGVSQTPSNKVTEKGKYVELRCDPISGHTALYWYRQSLGQGPEFLIYFQGTGAADDSGLPNDRFFAVRPEGSVSTLKIQRTERGDSAVYLCASSLTGYTEAFFGQGTRLTVV.

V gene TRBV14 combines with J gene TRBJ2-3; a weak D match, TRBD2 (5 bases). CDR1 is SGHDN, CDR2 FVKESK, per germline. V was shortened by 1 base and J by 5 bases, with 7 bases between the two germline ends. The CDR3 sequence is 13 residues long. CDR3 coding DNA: TGTGCCAGCAGCCAAGTTGCGGGAGATACGCAGTATTTT. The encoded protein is CASSQVAGDTQYF.

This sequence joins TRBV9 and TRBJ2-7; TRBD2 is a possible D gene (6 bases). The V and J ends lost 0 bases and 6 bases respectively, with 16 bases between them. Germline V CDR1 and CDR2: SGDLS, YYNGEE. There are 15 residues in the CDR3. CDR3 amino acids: CASSVEPSDLSEQYF. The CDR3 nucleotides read TGTGCCAGCAGCGTAGAGCCTAGCGACCTCTCCGAGCAGTACTTC.

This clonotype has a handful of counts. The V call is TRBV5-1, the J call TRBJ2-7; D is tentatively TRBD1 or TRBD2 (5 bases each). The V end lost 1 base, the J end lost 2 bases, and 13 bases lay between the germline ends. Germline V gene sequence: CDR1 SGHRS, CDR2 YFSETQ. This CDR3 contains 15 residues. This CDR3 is CASSLSGGPTYEQYF. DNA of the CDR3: TGCGCCAGCAGCTTGAGTGGGGGACCCACCTACGAGCAGTACTTC.

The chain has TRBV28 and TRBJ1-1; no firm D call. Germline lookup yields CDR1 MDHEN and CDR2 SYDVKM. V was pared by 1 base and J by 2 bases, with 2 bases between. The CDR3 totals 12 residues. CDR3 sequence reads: CASSLYNTEAFF. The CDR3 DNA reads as TGTGCCAGCAGTTTATACAACACTGAAGCTTTCTTT.

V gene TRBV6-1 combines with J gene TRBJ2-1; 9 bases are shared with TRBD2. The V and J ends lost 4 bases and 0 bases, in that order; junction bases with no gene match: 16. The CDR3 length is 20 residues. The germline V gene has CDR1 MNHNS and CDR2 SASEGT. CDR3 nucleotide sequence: TGTGCCAGCAGTGGATACAGACTAGCGGCACGGGGTAGCTCCTACAATGAGCAGTTCTTC. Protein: CASSGYRLAARGSSYNEQFF.

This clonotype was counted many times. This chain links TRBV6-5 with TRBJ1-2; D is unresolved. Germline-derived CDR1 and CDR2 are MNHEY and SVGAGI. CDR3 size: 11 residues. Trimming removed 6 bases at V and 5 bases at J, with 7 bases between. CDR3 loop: CASRSGYGYTF. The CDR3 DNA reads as TGTGCCAGCAGGTCTGGATATGGCTACACCTTC.

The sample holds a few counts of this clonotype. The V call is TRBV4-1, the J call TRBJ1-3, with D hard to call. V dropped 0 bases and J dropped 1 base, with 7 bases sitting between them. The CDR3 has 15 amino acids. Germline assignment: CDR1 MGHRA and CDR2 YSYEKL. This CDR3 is CASSQDFDSGNTIYF. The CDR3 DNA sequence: TGCGCCAGCAGCCAAGATTTCGATTCTGGAAACACCATATATTTT.

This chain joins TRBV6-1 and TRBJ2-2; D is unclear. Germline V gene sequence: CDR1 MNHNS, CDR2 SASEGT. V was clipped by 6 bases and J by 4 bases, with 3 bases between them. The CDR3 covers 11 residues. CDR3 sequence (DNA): TGTGCCAGCAGGGTCACCGGGGAGCTGTTTTTT. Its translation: CASRVTGELFF.

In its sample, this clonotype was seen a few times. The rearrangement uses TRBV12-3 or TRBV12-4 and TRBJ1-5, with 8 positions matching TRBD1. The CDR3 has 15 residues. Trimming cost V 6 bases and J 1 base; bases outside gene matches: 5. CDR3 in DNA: TGTGCCAGCAGCACAGGGGGTGTGAGCAATCAGCCCCAGCATTTT. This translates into CASSTGGVSNQPQHF.

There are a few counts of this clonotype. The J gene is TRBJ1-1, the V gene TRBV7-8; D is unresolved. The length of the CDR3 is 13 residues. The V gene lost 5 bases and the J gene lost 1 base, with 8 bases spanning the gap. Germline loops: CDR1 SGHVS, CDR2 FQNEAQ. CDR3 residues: CASSHAQNTEAFF. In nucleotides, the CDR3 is TGTGCCAGCAGCCACGCCCAGAACACTGAAGCTTTCTTT.

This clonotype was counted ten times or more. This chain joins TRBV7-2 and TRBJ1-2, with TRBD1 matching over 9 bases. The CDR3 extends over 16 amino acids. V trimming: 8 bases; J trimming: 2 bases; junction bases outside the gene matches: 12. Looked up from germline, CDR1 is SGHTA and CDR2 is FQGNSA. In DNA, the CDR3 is TGTGCCAGCCCCCGGACAGGGGTGATGGGGAACTATGGCTACACCTTC. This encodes CASPRTGVMGNYGYTF.

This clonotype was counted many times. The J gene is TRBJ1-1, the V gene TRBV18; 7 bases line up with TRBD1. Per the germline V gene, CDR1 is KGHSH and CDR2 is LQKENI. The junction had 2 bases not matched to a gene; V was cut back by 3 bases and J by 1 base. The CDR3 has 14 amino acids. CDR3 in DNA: TGTGCCAGCTCACCGCGACAGGGGAACACTGAAGCTTTCTTT. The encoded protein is CASSPRQGNTEAFF. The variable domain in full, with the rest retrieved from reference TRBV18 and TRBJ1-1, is NAGVMQNPRHLVRRRGQEARLRCSPMKGHSHVYWYRQLPEEGLKFMVYLQKENIIDESGMPKERFSAEFPKEGPSILRIQQVVRGDSAAYFCASSPRQGNTEAFFGQGTRLTVV.

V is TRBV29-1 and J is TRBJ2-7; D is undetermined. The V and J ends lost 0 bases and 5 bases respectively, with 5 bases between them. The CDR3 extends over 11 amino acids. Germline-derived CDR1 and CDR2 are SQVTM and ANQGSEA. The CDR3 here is CSVEDLNEQYF. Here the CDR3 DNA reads TGCAGCGTTGAAGATCTGAACGAGCAGTACTTC.

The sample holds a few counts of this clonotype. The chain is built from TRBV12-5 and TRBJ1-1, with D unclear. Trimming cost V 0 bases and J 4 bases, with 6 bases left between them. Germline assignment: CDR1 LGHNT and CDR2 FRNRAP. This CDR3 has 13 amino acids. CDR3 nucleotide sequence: TGTGCTAGTGGTTTGGTACTATCCACTGAAGCTTTCTTT. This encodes CASGLVLSTEAFF. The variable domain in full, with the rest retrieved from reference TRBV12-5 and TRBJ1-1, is DARVTQTPRHKVTEMGQEVTMRCQPILGHNTVFWYRQTMMQGLELLAYFRNRAPLDDSGMPKDRFSAEMPDATLATLKIQPSEPRDSAVYFCASGLVLSTEAFFGQGTRLTVV.